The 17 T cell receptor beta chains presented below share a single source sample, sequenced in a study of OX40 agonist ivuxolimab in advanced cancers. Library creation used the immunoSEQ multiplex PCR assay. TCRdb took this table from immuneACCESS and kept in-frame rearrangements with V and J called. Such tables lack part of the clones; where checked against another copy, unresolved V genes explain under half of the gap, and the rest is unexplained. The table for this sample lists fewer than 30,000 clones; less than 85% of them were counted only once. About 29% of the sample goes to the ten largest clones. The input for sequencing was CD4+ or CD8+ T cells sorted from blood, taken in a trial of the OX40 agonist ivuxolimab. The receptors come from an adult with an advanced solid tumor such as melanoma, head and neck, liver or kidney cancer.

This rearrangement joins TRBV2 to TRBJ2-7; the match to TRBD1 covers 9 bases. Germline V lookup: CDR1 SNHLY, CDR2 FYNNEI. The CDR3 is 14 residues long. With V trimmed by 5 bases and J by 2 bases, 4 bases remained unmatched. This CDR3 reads CASSTGTGTYEQYF. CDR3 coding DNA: TGTGCCAGCAGTACCGGGACAGGGACCTACGAGCAGTACTTC.

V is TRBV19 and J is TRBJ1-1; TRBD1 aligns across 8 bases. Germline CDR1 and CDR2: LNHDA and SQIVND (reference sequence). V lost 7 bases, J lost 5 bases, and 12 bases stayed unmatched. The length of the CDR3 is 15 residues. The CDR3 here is CASTTGAGGLTEAFF. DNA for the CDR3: TGTGCCAGTACCACGGGGGCAGGGGGCTTGACTGAAGCTTTCTTT.

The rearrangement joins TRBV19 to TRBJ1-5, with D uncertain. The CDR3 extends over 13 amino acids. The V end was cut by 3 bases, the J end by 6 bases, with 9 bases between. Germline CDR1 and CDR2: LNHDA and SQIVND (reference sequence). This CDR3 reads CASSMSGTQPQHF. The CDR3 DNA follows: TGTGCCAGTAGTATGTCGGGAACTCAGCCCCAGCATTTT. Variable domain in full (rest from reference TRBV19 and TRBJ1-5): DGGITQSPKYLFRKEGQNVTLSCEQNLNHDAMYWYRQDPGQGLRLIYYSQIVNDFQKGDIAEGYSVSREKKESFPLTVTSAQKNPTAFYLCASSMSGTQPQHFGDGTRLSIL.

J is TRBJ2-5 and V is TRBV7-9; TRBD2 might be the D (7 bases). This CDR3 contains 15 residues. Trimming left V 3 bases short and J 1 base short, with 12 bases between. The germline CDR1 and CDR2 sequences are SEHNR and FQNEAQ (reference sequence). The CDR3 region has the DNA TGTGCCAGCAGCTTTTATCGGGGGGCCCAAGAGACCCAGTACTTC. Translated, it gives CASSFYRGAQETQYF.

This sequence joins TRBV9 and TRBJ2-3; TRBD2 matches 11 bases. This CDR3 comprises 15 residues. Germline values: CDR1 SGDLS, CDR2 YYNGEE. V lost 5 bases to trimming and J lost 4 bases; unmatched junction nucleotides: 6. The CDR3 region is CASSGSGRAADTQYF. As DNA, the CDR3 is TGTGCCAGCAGTGGTAGCGGGAGGGCTGCAGATACGCAGTATTTT.

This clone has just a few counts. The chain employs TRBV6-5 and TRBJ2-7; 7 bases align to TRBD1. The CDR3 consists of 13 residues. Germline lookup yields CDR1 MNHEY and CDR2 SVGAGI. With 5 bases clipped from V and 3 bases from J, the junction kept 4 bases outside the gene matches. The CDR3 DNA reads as TGTGCCAGCAGTCAACGACAGGGCTACGAGCAGTACTTC. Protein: CASSQRQGYEQYF.

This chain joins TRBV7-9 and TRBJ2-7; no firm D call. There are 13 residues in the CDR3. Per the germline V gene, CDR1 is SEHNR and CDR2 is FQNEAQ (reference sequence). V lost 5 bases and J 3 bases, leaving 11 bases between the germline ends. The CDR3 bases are TGTGCCAGCAGCCCTACAAGAGACTACGAGCAGTACTTC. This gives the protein CASSPTRDYEQYF.

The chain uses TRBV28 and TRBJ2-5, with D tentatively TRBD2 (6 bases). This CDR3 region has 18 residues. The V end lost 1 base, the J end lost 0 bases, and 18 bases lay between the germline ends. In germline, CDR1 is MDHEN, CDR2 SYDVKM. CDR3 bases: TGTGCCAGCAGTTTATTCCCCTCGCAGGGACTGTACCAAGAGACCCAGTACTTC. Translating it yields CASSLFPSQGLYQETQYF.

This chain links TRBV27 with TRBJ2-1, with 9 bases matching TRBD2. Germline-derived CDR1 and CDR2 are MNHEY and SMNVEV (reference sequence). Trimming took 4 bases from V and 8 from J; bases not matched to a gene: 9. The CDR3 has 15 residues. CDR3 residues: CASSSLAGGRDEQFF. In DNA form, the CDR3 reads TGTGCCAGCAGTTCCTTGGCGGGAGGGAGGGATGAGCAGTTCTTC.

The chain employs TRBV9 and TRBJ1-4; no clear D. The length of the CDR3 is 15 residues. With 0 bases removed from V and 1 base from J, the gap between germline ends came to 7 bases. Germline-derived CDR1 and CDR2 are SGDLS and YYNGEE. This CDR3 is CASSVEGITNEKLFF. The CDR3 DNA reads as TGTGCCAGCAGCGTAGAAGGGATAACTAATGAAAAACTGTTTTTT.

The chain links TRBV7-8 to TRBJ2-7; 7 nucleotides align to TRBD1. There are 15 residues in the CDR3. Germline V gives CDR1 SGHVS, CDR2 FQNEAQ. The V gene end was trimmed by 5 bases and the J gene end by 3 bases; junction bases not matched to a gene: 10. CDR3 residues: CASSAARGTHYEQYF. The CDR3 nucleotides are TGTGCCAGCAGCGCGGCCAGGGGGACACACTACGAGCAGTACTTC. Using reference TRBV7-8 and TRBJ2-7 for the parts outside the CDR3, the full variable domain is GAGVSQSPRYKVAKRGQDVALRCDPISGHVSLFWYQQALGQGPEFLTYFQNEAQLDKSGLPSDRFFAERPEGSVSTLKIQRTQQEDSAVYLCASSAARGTHYEQYFGPGTRLTVT.

In DNA, the CDR3 is TGTGCCAGCAGTTTTCTCCCCTCTACAGCGGGCCGCTCCTACGAGCAGTACTTC. Its translation is CASSFLPSTAGRSYEQYF. The chain combines TRBV6-9 with TRBJ2-7; tentative D call: TRBD2 (6 bases). The V and J ends lost 4 bases and 0 bases respectively, with 22 bases between them. This CDR3 comprises 18 residues. Germline loops: CDR1 MNHGY, CDR2 SVAAGI.

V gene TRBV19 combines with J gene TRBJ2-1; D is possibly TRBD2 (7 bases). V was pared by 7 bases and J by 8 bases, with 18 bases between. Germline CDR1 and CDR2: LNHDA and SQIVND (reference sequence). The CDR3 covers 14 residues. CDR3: CASNLGGAFHEQFF. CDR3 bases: TGTGCCAGTAATTTGGGGGGGGCCTTCCATGAGCAGTTCTTC.

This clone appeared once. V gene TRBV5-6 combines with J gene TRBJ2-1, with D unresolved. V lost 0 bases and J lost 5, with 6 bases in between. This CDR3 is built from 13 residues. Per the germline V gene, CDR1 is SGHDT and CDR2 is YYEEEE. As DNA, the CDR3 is TGTGCCAGCAGCTTGGCTGCCGACAATGAGCAGTTCTTC. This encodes CASSLAADNEQFF.

CDR3 amino acids: CASSPWADMTYNEQFF. In nucleotides, the CDR3 is TGTGCCAGCAGCCCGTGGGCAGACATGACCTACAATGAGCAGTTCTTC. The J gene is TRBJ2-1, the V gene TRBV7-3; D is uncertain. The germline V gene encodes CDR1 SGHTA and CDR2 FQGTGA. With 5 bases removed from V and 2 bases from J, the gap between germline ends came to 16 bases. The CDR3 contains 16 residues.

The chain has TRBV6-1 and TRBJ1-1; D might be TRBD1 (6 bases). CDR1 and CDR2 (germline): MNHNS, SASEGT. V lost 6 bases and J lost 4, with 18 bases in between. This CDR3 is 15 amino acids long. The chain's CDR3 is CASSASYTGITEAFF. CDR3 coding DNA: TGTGCCAGCAGCGCATCGTATACAGGGATCACTGAAGCTTTCTTT.

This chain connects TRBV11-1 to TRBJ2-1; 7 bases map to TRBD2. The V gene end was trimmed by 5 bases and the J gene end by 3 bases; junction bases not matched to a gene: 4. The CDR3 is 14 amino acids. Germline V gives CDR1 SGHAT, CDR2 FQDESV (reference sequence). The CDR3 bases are TGTGCCAGCAGCCGAGCGGGGAACTACAATGAGCAGTTCTTC. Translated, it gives CASSRAGNYNEQFF.